The 17 T cell receptor beta chains below come from one sample, sequenced in a study of CD8 T cells in Susac syndrome. An input of about 0.5 to 1 ug of RNA was subjected to reverse transcription using random hexamers. TCRdb redid the calling of the immunoSEQ multiplex PCR reads with MiXCR, one entry per CDR3 protein. Of tens of thousands of distinct CDR3 sequences listed, 80% to 95% are singletons. The sample consisted of CD8+ T cells from PBMCs. These TCRs come from a human donor with Susac syndrome.

This clonotype was counted once. The J gene is TRBJ1-1, the V gene TRBV28, with D uncertain. The CDR3 is made up of 12 amino acids. CDR1 MDHEN and CDR2 SYDVKM come from the germline V gene. Trimming took 6 bases from V and 1 from J, leaving 6 bases between them. The CDR3 nucleotides read TGTGCCAGCAGAATACCGAACACTGAAGCTTTCTTT. Its protein is CASRIPNTEAFF. The full variable domain, its missing parts supplied by reference TRBV28 and TRBJ1-1, is DVKVTQSSRYLVKRTGEKVFLECVQDMDHENMFWYRQDPGLGLRLIYFSYDVKMKEKGDIPEGYSVSREKKERFSLILESASTNQTSMYLCASRIPNTEAFFGQGTRLTVV.

The chain couples TRBV12-3 or TRBV12-4 to TRBJ1-2; TRBD1 aligns across 8 bases. V dropped 6 bases and J dropped 4; count of bases not matched to a gene: 7. The CDR3 loop spans 14 amino acids. The CDR3 nucleotides are TGTGCCAGCAGACCACCCGGGACAGGCTATGGCTACACCTTC. It is translated as CASRPPGTGYGYTF.

This chain uses TRBV7-2 with TRBJ1-1; D might be TRBD1 (5 bases). The germline V and J ends were trimmed by 2 bases and 2 bases, with 12 bases remaining between them. This CDR3 comprises 15 residues. Germline V CDR1 and CDR2: SGHTA, FQGNSA. The CDR3 DNA reads TGTGCCAGCAGCTTATATATCGACAGTAACACTGAAGCTTTCTTT. Amino acids: CASSLYIDSNTEAFF.

The chain combines TRBV27 with TRBJ2-3; 11 bases are a match to TRBD2. This CDR3 has 18 amino acids. Germline V gives CDR1 MNHEY, CDR2 SMNVEV (reference sequence). Trimming took 4 bases from V and 2 from J; bases not matched to a gene: 11. CDR3 amino acids: CASSSLGSGRAHTDTQYF. As DNA, the CDR3 is TGTGCCAGCAGTTCACTGGGTAGCGGGAGGGCGCACACAGATACGCAGTATTTT.

The J gene is TRBJ2-1, the V gene TRBV7-9, with TRBD2 matching over 12 bases. CDR3 length: 17 residues. V trimming: 4 bases; J trimming: 7 bases; junction bases outside the gene matches: 11. Per the germline V gene, CDR1 is SEHNR and CDR2 is FQNEAQ (reference sequence). The CDR3 DNA reads TGTGCCAGCAGCTCCCCCCCGACTAGCGGGAGACGGAATGAGCAGTTCTTC. Translation gives CASSSPPTSGRRNEQFF.

The chain links TRBV29-1 to TRBJ2-3; perhaps TRBD1 as D (7 bases). This CDR3 has 15 amino acids. CDR1 SQVTM and CDR2 ANQGSEA come from the germline V gene. V shed 6 bases and J shed 0 bases, with 16 bases lying between them. CDR3 protein: CSVAGGGPSTDTQYF. For the CDR3, the DNA is TGCAGCGTCGCAGGGGGAGGTCCTAGCACAGATACGCAGTATTTT.

The genes are TRBV15 and TRBJ2-3; no clear D gene. The CDR3 has 16 residues. The germline V and J ends were trimmed by 0 bases and 6 bases, with 16 bases remaining between them. Germline V lookup: CDR1 LNHNV, CDR2 YYDKDF (reference sequence). The CDR3 DNA follows: TGTGCCACCAGCAGAGACTACACCGTGAAGTCCGATACGCAGTATTTT. Translation gives CATSRDYTVKSDTQYF.

The rearrangement joins TRBV5-1 to TRBJ2-3; D is ambiguous. The CDR3 runs 14 residues. The germline V gene has CDR1 SGHRS and CDR2 YFSETQ. With 4 bases removed from V and 3 bases from J, the gap between germline ends came to 12 bases. The CDR3 bases are TGCGCCAGCAGCCAAAACGCGGCGACAGATACGCAGTATTTT. This encodes CASSQNAATDTQYF.

This chain joins TRBV28 and TRBJ1-1; D is undetermined. The CDR3 contains 14 residues. V was pared by 3 bases and J by 1 base, with 9 bases between. The germline V gene encodes CDR1 MDHEN and CDR2 SYDVKM. In DNA, the CDR3 is TGTGCCAGCAGTTTTCGGACGGGGAACACTGAAGCTTTCTTT. Translated, it gives CASSFRTGNTEAFF. The variable domain in full, completed from reference TRBV28 and TRBJ1-1, reads DVKVTQSSRYLVKRTGEKVFLECVQDMDHENMFWYRQDPGLGLRLIYFSYDVKMKEKGDIPEGYSVSREKKERFSLILESASTNQTSMYLCASSFRTGNTEAFFGQGTRLTVV.

The rearrangement links TRBV5-6 to TRBJ2-5, with D perhaps matching TRBD1 (6 bases). Trimming took off 2 bases at V and 5 bases at J, with 10 bases between the two ends. The CDR3 sequence is 13 residues long. The germline V gene encodes CDR1 SGHDT and CDR2 YYEEEE. DNA of the CDR3: TGTGCCAGCAGCTTACAGGGTTGGGAGACCCAGTACTTC. Amino acids: CASSLQGWETQYF.

This chain joins TRBV6-2 or TRBV6-3 and TRBJ2-2, with TRBD2 matching 11 bases. The CDR3 is 15 amino acids. The germline gives CDR1 MNHEY, CDR2 SVGEGT. Trimming took 5 bases from V and 5 from J; bases not matched to a gene: 4. CDR3 amino acids: CASSLAGGLTGELFF. In DNA form, the CDR3 reads TGTGCCAGCAGTCTAGCGGGAGGACTGACCGGGGAGCTGTTTTTT.

V and J are TRBV12-3 or TRBV12-4 and TRBJ1-1; TRBD1 agrees at 7 bases. This CDR3 is 15 amino acids long. Trimming took 4 bases from V and 0 from J; bases not matched to a gene: 5. The CDR3, as DNA: TGTGCCAGCAGTTACGACAGGGAGATGAACACTGAAGCTTTCTTT. This translates into CASSYDREMNTEAFF.

The V gene is TRBV12-3 or TRBV12-4, the J gene TRBJ2-1; the D gene is possibly TRBD2 (5 bases). Trimming shortened V by 5 bases and J by 8 bases, and 19 bases separated the two germline ends. The CDR3 totals 15 residues. CDR3 nucleotide sequence: TGTGCCAGCAGTGTTCTAGCCGGGTCTGTGGATGAGCAGTTCTTC. It is translated as CASSVLAGSVDEQFF.

The chain links TRBV28 to TRBJ1-5; possibly TRBD1 for D (6 bases). V was trimmed by 8 bases and J by 4 bases, leaving 12 bases between them. Germline CDR1 is MDHEN and CDR2 is SYDVKM. The CDR3 is made up of 13 amino acids. The CDR3 sequence: CASSRTANQPQHF. Written as DNA, the CDR3 is TGTGCCAGCTCCCGGACAGCAAATCAGCCCCAGCATTTT.

The rearrangement uses TRBV9 and TRBJ1-2, with D possibly being TRBD1 (5 bases). CDR3 length equals 14 residues. V lost 4 bases, J lost 4 bases, and 14 bases lay in between. Germline values: CDR1 SGDLS, CDR2 YYNGEE. The CDR3 loop is CASSTQGRGYGYTF. The CDR3 nucleotides are TGTGCCAGCAGCACCCAGGGAAGGGGCTATGGCTACACCTTC.

The rearrangement links TRBV6-1 to TRBJ1-2; 8 bases line up with TRBD1. V dropped 1 base and J dropped 6; count of bases not matched to a gene: 4. Germline V CDR1 and CDR2: MNHNS, SASEGT. The CDR3 loop spans 14 amino acids. CDR3 bases: TGTGCCAGCAGTGAAGTACCGACAGGGGATGGCTACACCTTC. Protein sequence: CASSEVPTGDGYTF.

The rearrangement joins TRBV3-1 to TRBJ2-7, with D maybe TRBD1 (5 bases). The CDR3 runs 12 residues. V was shortened by 1 base and J by 6 bases, with 7 bases between the two germline ends. Germline V lookup: CDR1 LGHDT, CDR2 YNNKEL (reference sequence). CDR3 sequence reads: CASSQGGGEQYF. The CDR3 nucleotides are TGTGCCAGCAGCCAAGGGGGCGGCGAGCAGTACTTC.